This T cell receptor (beta chain) comes out of a study of vaccination and CD4 T cells after COVID-19. The overall study: Median time from COVID diagnosis to post-COVID sampling was 101 days (35 to 161). General observations from the study: The study found median SARS-CoV-2-reactive clonotypes rising from 21 to 38, not significantly.

The germline V gene has CDR1 SGHRS and CDR2 YFSETQ. Trimming left V 2 bases short and J 2 bases short, with 11 bases between. The CDR3 runs 14 residues. The Oncomine TCR Beta short-read assay was applied to DNA of cultured CD4+ T cells. The genomic DNA was obtained from cultured CD4+ T cells by extraction with the QIAamp micro DNA kit. TCRdb ran MiXCR on the PCR reads and lists one entry per CDR3 protein. The repertoire holds 18,000 or so distinct CDR3 sequences, 51% seen once, with around 20% in the top ten. Time point in this sample: late sampling 161 to 241 days after vaccination in a few convalescent patients. As to treatment: roughly 10-day PBMC culture with coronavirus spike peptide pools or control peptides (ViraFEST assay). Both day 3 and day 7 involved replacing half of the medium with fresh IL-2 medium. By share, this clonotype counts as medium-sized. Its matching antigen is unknown.

This material consisted of CD4+ T cells from blood, cultured in vitro, taken about 7 months after SARS-CoV-2 vaccination. The clonotype comes from a human donor who had recovered from COVID-19. The V call is TRBV5-1, the J call TRBJ2-7; D remains ambiguous. The CDR3 is CASSFSAATYEQYF. The CDR3 DNA sequence: TGCGCCAGCAGCTTCTCTGCAGCTACCTACGAGCAGTACTTC. Together with reference TRBV5-1 and TRBJ2-7, the CDR3 gives the full variable domain: KAGVTQTPRYLIKTRGQQVTLSCSPISGHRSVSWYQQTPGQGLQFLFEYFSETQRNKGNFPGRFSGRQFSNSRSEMNVSTLELGDSALYLCASSFSAATYEQYFGPGTRLTVT.